This TCR beta chain was obtained from a study of T cell responses to AZD1222 COVID-19 vaccine. Overall study results and limits: Clonal diversity was possibly underestimated, and the donors were mostly white British, with more females. After two AZD1222 doses, spike-specific TCR breadth and depth rose versus day 0. Baseline serology detected seropositivity in only 6 or 7 AZD1222 recipients.

Second-dose schedules of about 4 or about 12 weeks were combined. Using immunoSEQ multiplex PCR, the repertoire was profiled, and TCRdb retains in-frame clones only, with some absent. The sample lists approximately 150,000 clones; about 86% were seen once. Note on this clone: Its antigen is still unknown.

Source: peripheral blood, taken 28 days after the second AZD1222 dose. This sequence was found in an adult who received the AZD1222 COVID-19 vaccine.

For the CDR3, the DNA is TGTGCCAGCAGCCCTCCCTGGACAGGGAGCTACGAGCAGTACTTC. The encoded protein is CASSPPWTGSYEQYF. The gene calls are TRBV3-1 (or the pseudogene TRBV3-2) and TRBJ2-7, with 8 bases fitting TRBD1. Losses at the gene ends were 4 bases for V and 3 bases for J; bases not matched to a gene: 8. This CDR3 has 15 amino acids. CDR1 and CDR2 from the germline V gene are LGHDT and YNNKEL (reference sequence).